This TCR beta chain originates from a study of blood T cells in healthy people across ages. The CDR3 runs to 12 residues. Trimming shortened V by 6 bases and J by 12 bases, and 14 bases separated the two germline ends. Looked up from germline, CDR1 is SGHTA and CDR2 is FQGNSA. For the second PCR, which ran for about 6 to 12 cycles, a sample-barcoded 5' primer and a J-beta primer mix were used. Every cDNA molecule carried a tag from a template-switch adaptor bearing 12 random nucleotides. MiXCR, applied by TCRdb to the 5' RACE reads, yields one record per CDR3 protein. The sample carries about 1.4 million distinct CDR3 sequences, roughly 59% recorded once. Isolated per sample were at least 6 million PBMCs.

Sequenced input: blood. The genes are TRBV7-2 and TRBJ1-4; possible D gene TRBD1, 5 bases. The clonotype was recovered from a man aged 18 to 30 in good health. The CDR3 DNA is TGTGCCAGCAGGACAGTCGGGGGGGAACTGTTTTTT. Translation gives CASRTVGGELFF.